This T cell receptor (beta chain) was sequenced during a study of CXCR3-negative and CXCR3-positive naive CD8 T cells. The TRB libraries of cDNA were built by UMI-labeled 5' RACE. TCRdb reprocessed the 5' RACE reads, keeping one entry per CDR3 protein, no DNA. This sample's table has 100,000 to 150,000 distinct CDR3 sequences. Germline V gene data show CDR1 as SQVTM and CDR2 as ANQGSEA. The CDR3 covers 12 residues. The chain recombines TRBV29-1 with TRBJ2-2; the TRBD1 assignment by TCRdb is unverifiable without DNA. This receptor was taken from a human donor in good health. Some clones in this sample may be carry-over from other donors' samples. Sample: naive CXCR3- CD8+ T cells from blood. Regarding subset: CD45RO-CCR7+CD27+CD95- naive CD8+ T cells lacking CXCR3 (TNR3-). CDR3 sequence: CSVGAGTGELFF.